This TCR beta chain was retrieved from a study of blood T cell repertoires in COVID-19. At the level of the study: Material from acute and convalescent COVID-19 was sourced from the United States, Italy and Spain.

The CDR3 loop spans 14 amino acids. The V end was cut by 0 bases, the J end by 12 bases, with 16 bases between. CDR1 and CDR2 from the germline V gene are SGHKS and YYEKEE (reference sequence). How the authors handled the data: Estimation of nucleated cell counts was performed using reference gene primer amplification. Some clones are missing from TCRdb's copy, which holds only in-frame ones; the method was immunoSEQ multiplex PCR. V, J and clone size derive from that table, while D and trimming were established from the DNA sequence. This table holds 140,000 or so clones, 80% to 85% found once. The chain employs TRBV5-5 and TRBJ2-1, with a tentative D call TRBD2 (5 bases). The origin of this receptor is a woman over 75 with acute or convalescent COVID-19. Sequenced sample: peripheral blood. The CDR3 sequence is CASSLATGFSWQFF. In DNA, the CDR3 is TGTGCCAGCAGCTTGGCTACGGGATTTTCCTGGCAGTTCTTC.